Below, 7 T cell receptor beta chains from the same sample are listed, as sequenced in a study of blood T cells in healthy people across ages. The second PCR ran roughly 7 to 12 cycles with a sample-barcoded 5' primer and J-beta primers. TCRdb reprocessed the 5' RACE reads via MiXCR and lists one record per CDR3 protein. The sample carries 500,000 to 700,000 distinct CDR3 sequences, under 30% recorded once. Source material: blood. Receptors originate from a woman older than 75 in good health.

A word on this clonotype: One junction end disagrees with the germline gene, perhaps due to a read error. The chain joins TRBV9 to TRBJ2-7, with TRBD2 matching 8 bases. CDR1 and CDR2 (germline): SGDLS, YYNGEE. This CDR3 comprises 14 residues. The CDR3 coding sequence is TGTGCCAGCGGCGTAGCGGGGAGCTCCTACGAGCAGTACTTC. Residues: CASGVAGSSYEQYF.

This clonotype appeared a few times. A much larger clone lies one base from this, so it may be a read error. The chain employs TRBV4-1 and TRBJ2-5, with 9 nucleotides matching TRBD1. The CDR3 loop spans 15 amino acids. CDR1 MGHRA and CDR2 YSYEKL come from the germline V gene. V was pared by 4 bases and J by 11 bases, with 14 bases of the junction left unmatched. CDR3: CASSPAGQGSNEQYF. CDR3 sequence (DNA): TGCGCCAGCAGCCCCGCGGGACAGGGATCGAATGAGCAGTACTTC.

This clonotype was counted only a few times. This rearrangement joins TRBV11-2 to TRBJ1-2; 9 bases align to TRBD1. J gave up 7 bases and V 1 base, and 13 bases lay outside the gene matches. Per the germline V gene, CDR1 is SGHAT and CDR2 is FQNNGV. The CDR3 runs 17 residues. The CDR3 DNA is TGTGCCAGCAGCTTAGCCCTAGGACAGGGGTCAATAGGTGGCTACACCTTC. Translated: CASSLALGQGSIGGYTF.

This clonotype was observed a few times. The chain links TRBV4-1 to TRBJ1-1; no clear D. CDR3 size: 17 residues. Germline CDR1 MGHRA, CDR2 YSYEKL. V dropped 0 bases and J dropped 4 bases, with 18 bases sitting between them. CDR3 coding DNA: TGCGCCAGCAGCCAAGATTGGTATGAACGTACAATCACTGAAGCTTTCTTT. It codes for CASSQDWYERTITEAFF.

This clonotype showed up many times. The chain links TRBV7-9 to TRBJ2-7, with 9 bases fitting TRBD1. Germline CDR1 SEHNR, CDR2 FQNEAQ (reference sequence). CDR3 length: 16 residues. The V gene end was trimmed by 1 base and the J gene end by 0 bases; junction bases not matched to a gene: 4. Here the CDR3 reads CASSLGPGQGSYEQYF. In DNA, the CDR3 is TGTGCCAGCAGCTTAGGACCGGGACAGGGCTCCTACGAGCAGTACTTC.

This clonotype was observed at least ten times. V usage is TRBV7-9 and J usage is TRBJ1-2; D unclear. Germline values: CDR1 SEHNR, CDR2 FQNEAQ (reference sequence). V was shortened by 4 bases and J by 8 bases, with 11 bases between the two germline ends. CDR3 size: 12 residues. CDR3 DNA: TGTGCCAGCAGCTACGATTCGAGGGGCTACACCTTC. Translating it yields CASSYDSRGYTF. Combining the CDR3 with reference TRBV7-9 and TRBJ1-2 gives the whole variable domain DTGVSQNPRHKITKRGQNVTFRCDPISEHNRLYWYRQTLGQGPEFLTYFQNEAQLEKSRLLSDRFSAERPKGSFSTLEIQRTEQGDSAMYLCASSYDSRGYTFGSGTRLTVV.

This clonotype was seen repeatedly, ten times or more. The rearrangement links TRBV7-9 to TRBJ1-2; 7 bases line up with TRBD1. The CDR3 spans 14 residues. V lost 5 bases and J lost 6; bases outside the gene matches: 9. The germline gives CDR1 SEHNR, CDR2 FQNEAQ (reference sequence). The CDR3 DNA reads TGTGCCAGCAGCCCCGGGAGGGGGCGGGATGGCTACACCTTC. It is translated as CASSPGRGRDGYTF.